The 15 T cell receptor beta chains below were found in one sample sequenced in a study of blood T cell repertoires in COVID-19. TCRdb keeps only in-frame clones here, not all; method: immunoSEQ multiplex PCR. Of 250,000 or so clones detected, about 89% appear once; the ten largest clones hold 0.95% to 1.5%. Material for sequencing was PBMCs or T cells enriched from blood (not recorded which). The origin of the receptors is a human donor in a cohort exposed to, infected with or recovered from COVID-19 (not recorded which). The donor label of this sample is uncertain.

V is TRBV19 and J is TRBJ1-1; perhaps TRBD1 as D (5 bases). The germline CDR1 and CDR2 sequences are LNHDA and SQIVND (reference sequence). This CDR3 has 14 residues. V gave up 6 bases and J gave up 4 bases, with 15 bases separating them. The CDR3 DNA follows: TGTGCCAGTAGGTGGGGCTCTGCAGGCACTGAAGCTTTCTTT. Translated, it gives CASRWGSAGTEAFF.

The chain links TRBV19 to TRBJ1-3; perhaps TRBD1 as D (5 bases). Germline loops: CDR1 LNHDA, CDR2 SQIVND (reference sequence). V was pared by 3 bases and J by 3 bases, with 6 bases between. The CDR3 is 13 amino acids. The CDR3 DNA reads TGTGCCAGTAGTATGACAGTTGGAAACACCATATATTTT. Residues: CASSMTVGNTIYF.

This sequence joins TRBV4-3 and TRBJ2-5, with 9 bases matching TRBD1. Germline V CDR1 and CDR2: LGHNA, YSLEER. With V trimmed by 2 bases and J by 3 bases, 7 bases remained unmatched. CDR3 length: 16 residues. The CDR3 sequence is CASSQTWGQGEETQYF. The CDR3 nucleotides read TGCGCCAGCAGCCAAACATGGGGACAGGGCGAAGAGACCCAGTACTTC.

The V and J genes are TRBV18 and TRBJ2-7; D may be TRBD1 (6 bases). V was trimmed by 5 bases and J by 1 base, leaving 15 bases between them. Germline CDR1 KGHSH, CDR2 LQKENI. The CDR3 sequence is 15 residues long. The CDR3 DNA is TGTGCCAGCTCATGGCAGGGGCCACCTTCCTACGAGCAGTACTTC. Translating gives CASSWQGPPSYEQYF.

In this sample, this clone turned up a few times. This sequence joins TRBV28 and TRBJ1-2; the match to TRBD1 covers 7 bases. Germline trimming cut 5 bases from V and 3 bases from J; bases unmatched to any gene: 12. This CDR3 comprises 16 residues. Germline CDR1 and CDR2: MDHEN and SYDVKM. The CDR3 spells CASSPSTGDLYYGYTF. In DNA form, the CDR3 reads TGTGCCAGCAGTCCAAGCACAGGGGATCTCTACTATGGCTACACCTTC.

This clone was picked up a small number of times. V usage is TRBV7-9 and J usage is TRBJ2-2; 7 bases match TRBD1. This CDR3 comprises 15 residues. With 4 bases clipped from V and 7 bases from J, the junction kept 9 bases outside the gene matches. Looked up from germline, CDR1 is SEHNR and CDR2 is FQNEAQ (reference sequence). The chain's CDR3 is CASSSTGTGVGELFF. The CDR3 region has the DNA TGTGCCAGCAGCTCGACAGGGACCGGGGTCGGGGAGCTGTTTTTT.

The chain is built from TRBV2 and TRBJ2-7; 9 positions agree with TRBD2. The CDR3 loop spans 15 amino acids. Germline V lookup: CDR1 SNHLY, CDR2 FYNNEI. J gave up 2 bases and V 5 bases, and 7 bases lay outside the gene matches. CDR3 loop: CASSPLAGWTYEQYF. As DNA, the CDR3 is TGTGCCAGCAGTCCGCTAGCGGGGTGGACCTACGAGCAGTACTTC.

CDR3 in amino acids: CASSIGQGMSRETQYF. The CDR3 coding sequence is TGTGCCAGTAGTATAGGACAGGGTATGAGTCGAGAGACCCAGTACTTC. This chain uses TRBV19 with TRBJ2-5; 7 positions match TRBD1. The V gene's germline CDR1 is LNHDA and CDR2 SQIVND (reference sequence). This CDR3 has 16 residues. Germline trimming cut 1 base from V and 4 bases from J; bases unmatched to any gene: 9.

The V call is TRBV19, the J call TRBJ1-6; D unresolved. Germline V gives CDR1 LNHDA, CDR2 SQIVND (reference sequence). Trimming stripped 3 bases from V and 9 bases from J, with 12 bases between. The length of the CDR3 is 14 residues. For the CDR3, the DNA is TGTGCCAGTAGTATCGCCGGGGTAGGTTCACCCCTCCACTTT. Translation gives CASSIAGVGSPLHF.

The rearrangement uses TRBV6-1 and TRBJ1-1; TRBD1 matches at 7 bases. Germline V gene data show CDR1 as MNHNS and CDR2 as SASEGT. This CDR3 comprises 13 residues. Losses at the gene ends were 5 bases for V and 3 bases for J; bases not matched to a gene: 3. DNA of the CDR3: TGTGCCAGCAGTCAGGGGGTAGACACTGAAGCTTTCTTT. Encoded protein: CASSQGVDTEAFF.

The chain combines TRBV4-3 with TRBJ2-7; weak D call: TRBD2 (7 bases). V lost 0 bases, J lost 1 base, and 13 bases lay in between. The CDR3 totals 16 residues. CDR1 and CDR2 from the germline V gene are LGHNA and YSLEER. The CDR3 is CASSQEGGGGSYEQYF. The CDR3 DNA reads TGCGCCAGCAGCCAAGAAGGCGGGGGCGGTTCCTACGAGCAGTACTTC.

The chain employs TRBV3-1 (or the pseudogene TRBV3-2) and TRBJ1-6; D is uncertain. The V end lost 1 base, the J end lost 7 bases, and 11 bases lay between the germline ends. CDR1 LGHDT and CDR2 YNNKEL come from the germline V gene (reference sequence). The CDR3 consists of 15 residues. The CDR3 reads CASSQVTGRNSPLHF. CDR3 bases: TGTGCCAGCAGCCAAGTGACGGGGAGAAATTCACCCCTCCACTTT.

V is TRBV2 and J is TRBJ1-4, with no clear D. CDR1 and CDR2 from the germline V gene are SNHLY and FYNNEI. V lost 6 bases to trimming and J lost 8 bases, with 16 bases between them. This CDR3 is 14 amino acids long. This CDR3 reads CASSHEGSGEKLFF. CDR3 DNA sequence: TGTGCCAGCAGCCACGAAGGTTCGGGGGAAAAACTGTTTTTT.

The V gene is TRBV5-4, the J gene TRBJ1-6, with D possibly TRBD1 on 6 matching bases. The CDR3 consists of 15 residues. Between the trimmed V and J ends, which lost 4 bases and 5 bases, there was a span of 13 bases. Germline CDR1 and CDR2: SGHNT and YYREEE (reference sequence). CDR3 in amino acids: CASSPGTRDNSPLHF. The DNA for the CDR3 is TGTGCCAGCAGCCCCGGGACACGTGATAATTCACCCCTCCACTTT.

CDR3 DNA: TGTGCCATCAGTGAGTCGCACAGAGCTAACTATGGCTACACCTTC. It yields the protein CAISESHRANYGYTF. The chain employs TRBV10-3 and TRBJ1-2; no firm D call. The CDR3 loop spans 15 amino acids. Per germline, CDR1 ENHRY and CDR2 SYGVKD. Trimming pared 0 bases from V and 0 bases from J, leaving 8 bases between.